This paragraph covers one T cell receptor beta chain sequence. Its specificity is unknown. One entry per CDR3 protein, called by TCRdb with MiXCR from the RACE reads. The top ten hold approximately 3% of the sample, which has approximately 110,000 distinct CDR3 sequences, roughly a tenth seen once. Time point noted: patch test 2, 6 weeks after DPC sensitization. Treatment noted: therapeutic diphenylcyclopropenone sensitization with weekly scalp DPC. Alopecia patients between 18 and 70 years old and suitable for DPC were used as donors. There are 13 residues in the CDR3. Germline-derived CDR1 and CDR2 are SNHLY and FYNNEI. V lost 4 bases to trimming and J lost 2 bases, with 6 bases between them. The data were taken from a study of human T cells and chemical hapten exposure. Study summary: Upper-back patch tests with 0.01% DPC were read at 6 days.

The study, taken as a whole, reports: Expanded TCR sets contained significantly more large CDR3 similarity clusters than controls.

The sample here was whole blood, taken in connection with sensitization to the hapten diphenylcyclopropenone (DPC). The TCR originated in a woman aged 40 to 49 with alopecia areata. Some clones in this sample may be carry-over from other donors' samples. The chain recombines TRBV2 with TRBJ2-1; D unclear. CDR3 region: CASSAGPYNEQFF. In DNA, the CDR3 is TGTGCCAGCAGTGCTGGGCCCTACAATGAGCAGTTCTTC. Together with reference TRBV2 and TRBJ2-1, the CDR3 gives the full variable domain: EPEVTQTPSHQVTQMGQEVILRCVPISNHLYFYWYRQILGQKVEFLVSFYNNEISEKSEIFDDQFSVERPDGSNFTLKIRSTKLEDSAMYFCASSAGPYNEQFFGPGTRLTVL.